This T cell receptor beta chain was observed in a study of T-cell memory formation after mild COVID-19. Study-level points and caveats: SARS-CoV-2 specificity of second-wave clones peaking day 37 was unconfirmed.

V was trimmed by 0 bases and J by 13 bases, leaving 11 bases between them. This CDR3 contains 13 residues. Germline CDR1 SGHDT, CDR2 YYEEEE. One entry per CDR3 protein, called by TCRdb with MiXCR from the 5' RACE reads. The sample includes about 280,000 distinct CDR3 sequences, around 8% of them seen just once. This clonotype was counted a few times. No antigen is known for it. The chain recombines TRBV5-6 with TRBJ1-6; D is possibly TRBD1 (5 bases). Sequencing was done on a sample of PBMCs or a T cell subset sorted from them (not recorded which). This TCR was recovered from a man aged 18 to 35 who had mild COVID-19 (a few samples of this study predate the infection). Cell type and time point are not known. The CDR3 DNA reads TGTGCCAGCAGCTTGGGGGGGAGCCGGCCCCTCCACTTT. Protein product: CASSLGGSRPLHF.